This T cell receptor (beta chain) comes out of a study of T cell repertoires in cytomegalovirus infection. Across the study: Epitope selection comprised recently identified HLA-C-restricted CMV epitopes and well-studied HLA-B-restricted CMV epitopes. TCR beta signatures that were public indicated CMV infection and matching HLA type. Study outcomes and limitations: Summed frequency of public TCR beta families distinguished CMV carriers with the relevant HLA. Clonotype analysis showed dominance of the ex vivo response by HLA-C-restricted CMV-specific TCR beta clonotypes.

The sample holds many counts of this clonotype. Its antigen is not identified. Germline loops: CDR1 SGHTA, CDR2 FQGNSA. This CDR3 is built from 13 residues. V lost 5 bases and J lost 5, with 10 bases in between. TCRdb independently ran MiXCR on the reads; one entry per CDR3 protein. The sample records some 800,000 distinct CDR3 sequences, almost 30% being singletons. V and J are TRBV7-2 and TRBJ2-1; weak D call: TRBD2 (5 bases). The specimen comprised cultured CD8+ T cells from PBMCs, sampled from culture after CMV antigen stimulation. The receptor was derived from a human donor in good health (CMV status not recorded). Some clones in this sample may be carry-over from other donors' samples. CDR3 sequence reads: CASSIGLNNEQFF. In DNA form, the CDR3 reads TGTGCCAGCAGCATCGGACTCAACAATGAGCAGTTCTTC. Full variable domain (rest looked up from reference TRBV7-2 and TRBJ2-1): GAGVSQSPSNKVTEKGKDVELRCDPISGHTALYWYRQSLGQGLEFLIYFQGNSAPDKSGLPSDRFSAERTGGSVSTLTIQRTQQEDSAVYLCASSIGLNNEQFFGPGTRLTVL.